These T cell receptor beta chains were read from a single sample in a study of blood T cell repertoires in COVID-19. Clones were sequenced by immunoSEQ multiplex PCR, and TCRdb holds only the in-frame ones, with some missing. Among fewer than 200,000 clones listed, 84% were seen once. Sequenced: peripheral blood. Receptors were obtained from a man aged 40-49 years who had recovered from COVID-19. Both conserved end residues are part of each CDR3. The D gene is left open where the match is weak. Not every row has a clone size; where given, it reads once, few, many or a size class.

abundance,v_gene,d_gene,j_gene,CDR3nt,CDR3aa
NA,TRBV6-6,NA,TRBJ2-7,TGTGCCAGCAGTTACCCTGGTTTGGGCTCCGAGCAGTACTTC,CASSYPGLGSEQYF
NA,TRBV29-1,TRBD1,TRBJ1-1,TGCAGCGTTGTCCCAACCAGGGGGAGGACTGAAGCTTTCTTT,CSVVPTRGRTEAFF
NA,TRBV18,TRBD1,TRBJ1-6,TGTGCCAGCTCACCTCAGACAGGGAAAGGTGATTCACCCCTCCACTTT,CASSPQTGKGDSPLHF
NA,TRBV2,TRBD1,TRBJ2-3,TGTGCCAGCAGTGAGGCTGCAGGGGGCGATGCAGATACGCAGTATTTT,CASSEAAGGDADTQYF
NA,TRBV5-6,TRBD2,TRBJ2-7,TGTGCCAGCAGCCACGCCGGGACTACAAACCCCTACGAGCAGTACTTC,CASSHAGTTNPYEQYF
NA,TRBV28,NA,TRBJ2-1,TGTGCCAGTGACGGACAGTACAATGAGCAGTTCTTC,CASDGQYNEQFF
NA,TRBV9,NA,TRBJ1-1,TGTGCCAGCAGCGTAGGGGCCAGGAACACTGAAGCTTTCTTT,CASSVGARNTEAFF
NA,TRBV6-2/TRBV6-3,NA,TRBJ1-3,TGTGCCAGCAGTTACTTCGATACCCGGAGTCAGAACTCTGGAAACACCATATATTTT,CASSYFDTRSQNSGNTIYF
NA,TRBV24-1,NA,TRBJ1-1,TGTGCCACCAGTGATTGGCGACTAGGAGCTTTCTTT,CATSDWRLGAFF
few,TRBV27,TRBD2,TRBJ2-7,TGTGCCAGCAGTTTATCCGAGACTAGCCTTCCCTACGAGCAGTACTTC,CASSLSETSLPYEQYF
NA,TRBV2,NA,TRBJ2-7,TGTGCCAGCAACCCGCTAGAGGAGGACGAGCAGTACTTC,CASNPLEEDEQYF
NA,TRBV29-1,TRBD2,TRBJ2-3,TGCAGCCAGGCCGGGACTAGCGGAGATACGCAGTATTTT,CSQAGTSGDTQYF
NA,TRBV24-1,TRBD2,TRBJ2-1,TGTGCCACCAGTGACCCCGGGACTAGCAGGGATGAGCAGTTCTTC,CATSDPGTSRDEQFF
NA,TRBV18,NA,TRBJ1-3,TGTGCCAGCTCACCGAACCGGCCAGGGGCCGGAAACACCATATATTTT,CASSPNRPGAGNTIYF
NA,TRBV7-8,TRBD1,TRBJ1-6,TGTGCCAGCAACCCCGGACAGGGATTTAGTTCACCCCTCCACTTT,CASNPGQGFSSPLHF
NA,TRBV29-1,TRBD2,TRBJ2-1,TGCAGCGTTGAGTGGGAGGGGCAGTTCTTC,CSVEWEGQFF
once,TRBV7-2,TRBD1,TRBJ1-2,TGTGCCAGCAGCTTACAACAGGGGGCGGATGGCTACACCTTC,CASSLQQGADGYTF
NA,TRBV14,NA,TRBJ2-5,TGTGCCAGCAGCCAATTAACAGGGAAAGAGACCCAGTACTTC,CASSQLTGKETQYF
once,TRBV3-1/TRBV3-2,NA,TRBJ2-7,TGTGCCAGCAGCCAAGCAGGTCCCTACGAGCAGTACTTC,CASSQAGPYEQYF
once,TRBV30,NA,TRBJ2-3,TGTGCCTGGACCCCCGGTCCCGGGACAGATACGCAGTATTTT,CAWTPGPGTDTQYF
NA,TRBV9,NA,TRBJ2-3,TGTGCCAGCAGCGCCAGAGAGGGGGCAGATACGCAGTATTTT,CASSAREGADTQYF
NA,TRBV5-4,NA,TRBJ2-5,TGTGCCAGCTGGGTGGCAGGGGGGGAGACCCAGTACTTC,CASWVAGGETQYF
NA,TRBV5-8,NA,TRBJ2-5,TGTGCCAGCAGCTGGGGCAAACAGGCCCAGGGGGAGACCCAGTACTTC,CASSWGKQAQGETQYF
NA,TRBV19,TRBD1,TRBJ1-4,TGTGCCAGTAGTATAGACCCGATGGACAGGCGGAAAAATGAAAAACTGTTTTTT,CASSIDPMDRRKNEKLFF
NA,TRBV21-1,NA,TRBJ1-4,TGTGCCAGGTCAGGGACAACTAATGAAAAACTGTTTTTT,CARSGTTNEKLFF
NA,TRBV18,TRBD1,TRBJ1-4,TGTGCCAGCTCACCAGGGCAGGGGGCGGCATATAAACTGTTTTTT,CASSPGQGAAYKLFF
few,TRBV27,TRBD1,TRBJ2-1,TGTGCCAGCAGTTATCGGACAGGGCAGCCCGGTTTTGGTGAGCAGTTCTTC,CASSYRTGQPGFGEQFF
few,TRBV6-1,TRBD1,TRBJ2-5,TGTGCCAGCAGTGAAGCCTCACAGGGGTGGGAGACCCAGTACTTC,CASSEASQGWETQYF
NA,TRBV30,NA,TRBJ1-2,TGTGCCTGGAATTTCAACAGAGATGGCTACACCTTC,CAWNFNRDGYTF
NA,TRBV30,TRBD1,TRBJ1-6,TGTGCCTGGGCCCCGCGAACAGGGGGCGCAAACTCACCCCTCCACTTT,CAWAPRTGGANSPLHF
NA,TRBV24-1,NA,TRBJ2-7,TGTGCCACCAGTGATCCGACAGCTCCCTACGAGCAGTACTTC,CATSDPTAPYEQYF
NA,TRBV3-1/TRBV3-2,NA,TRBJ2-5,TGTGCCAGCGGGGGGAAGGGATCCCTCCGGGAGACCCAGTACTTC,CASGGKGSLRETQYF
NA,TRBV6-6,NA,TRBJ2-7,TGTGCCAGCAGTCCAGGCGCCTACGAGCAGTACTTC,CASSPGAYEQYF
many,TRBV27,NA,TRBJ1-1,TGTGCCAGCGGCGGGGGCGGTGAAGCTTTCTTT,CASGGGGEAFF
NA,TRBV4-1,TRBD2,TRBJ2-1,TGCGCCAGCAGTTACGGGAGGGCAACGAACAATGAGCAGTTCTTC,CASSYGRATNNEQFF
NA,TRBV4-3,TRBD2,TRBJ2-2,TGCGCCAGCAGCCAAGAACGTACGGGGGGGCCCACCGGGGAGCTGTTTTTT,CASSQERTGGPTGELFF
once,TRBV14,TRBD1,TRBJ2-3,TGTGCCAGCAACCGGGACAGGGGTGCAGATACGCAGTATTTT,CASNRDRGADTQYF
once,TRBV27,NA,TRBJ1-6,TGTGCCAGCACCCCTTCGGGACACATTAATTCACCCCTCCACTTT,CASTPSGHINSPLHF
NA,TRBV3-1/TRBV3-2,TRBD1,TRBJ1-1,TGTGCCAGCAGCCAAGAAATCCAACAGGGGGCGCGAGGAACTGAAGCTTTCTTT,CASSQEIQQGARGTEAFF
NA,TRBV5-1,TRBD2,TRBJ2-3,TGCGCCAGCAGCTTAGAACGGGCGGGAGCTAGTGTGCAGTATTTT,CASSLERAGASVQYF